The present T cell receptor beta chain was sequenced within a study of post-analysis software for immune sequencing data. Findings and limits, study-wide: Patients carried roughly 5 TRBV segments more frequently than controls did, and TRBV5-6, TRBV5-1 and TRBV20-1 were among them.

This clonotype appeared once. Its antigen is undetermined. CDR3 length: 15 residues. V dropped 5 bases and J dropped 0 bases, with 9 bases sitting between them. Germline V gene data show CDR1 as KGHDR and CDR2 as SFDVKD. Unique molecular identifiers featured in each of the TCR beta cDNA libraries. From the PCR reads, TCRdb called clonotypes with MiXCR, one entry per CDR3 protein. The data show fewer than 850,000 distinct CDR3 sequences, 30% seen once. The chain has TRBV24-1 and TRBJ2-2; maybe TRBD1 (5 bases). Sequences were obtained from blood. This clonotype was sampled from a girl aged 10 to 17 with multiple sclerosis. DNA for the CDR3: TGTGCCACCAGTGTGGGGCGGACGAACACCGGGGAGCTGTTTTTT. Amino acids: CATSVGRTNTGELFF.